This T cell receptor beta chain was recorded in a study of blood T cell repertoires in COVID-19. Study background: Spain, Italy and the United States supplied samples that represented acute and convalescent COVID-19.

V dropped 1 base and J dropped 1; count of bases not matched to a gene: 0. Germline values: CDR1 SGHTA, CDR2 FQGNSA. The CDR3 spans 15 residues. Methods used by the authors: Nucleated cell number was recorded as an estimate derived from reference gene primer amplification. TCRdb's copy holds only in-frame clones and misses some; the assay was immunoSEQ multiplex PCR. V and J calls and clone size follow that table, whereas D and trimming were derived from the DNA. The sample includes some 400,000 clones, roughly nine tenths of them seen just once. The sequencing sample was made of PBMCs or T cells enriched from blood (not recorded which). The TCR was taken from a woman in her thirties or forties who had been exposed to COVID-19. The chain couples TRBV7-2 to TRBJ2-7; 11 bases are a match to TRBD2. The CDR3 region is CASSLGTSGSYEQYF. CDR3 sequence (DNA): TGTGCCAGCAGCTTAGGGACTAGCGGGTCCTACGAGCAGTACTTC.